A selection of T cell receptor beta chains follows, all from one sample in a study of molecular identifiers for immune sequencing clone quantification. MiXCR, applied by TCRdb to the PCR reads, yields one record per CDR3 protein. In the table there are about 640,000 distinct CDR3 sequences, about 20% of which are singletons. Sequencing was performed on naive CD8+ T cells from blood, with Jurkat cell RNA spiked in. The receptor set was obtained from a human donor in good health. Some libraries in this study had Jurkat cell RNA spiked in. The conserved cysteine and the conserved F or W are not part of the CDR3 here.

ASSLLLARTDTQY 13 TRBJ2-3 TRBV27
ASSQDYRGSYEQY 13 TRBJ2-7 TRBV4-3
ASSSSWAAGGQETQY 15 TRBJ2-5 TRBV28
ASSLQGRGYT 10 TRBJ1-2 TRBV12-3/TRBV12-4
SVERKTGEY 9 TRBJ2-3 TRBV29-1
ASSLRGPPMNTGELF 15 TRBJ2-2 TRBV27
ASSFPTGDGTEAF 13 TRBJ1-1 TRBV11-2
ATKSEWDLPGSPLH 14 TRBJ1-6 TRBV24-1
ASSSISGTYYEQY 13 TRBJ2-7 TRBV28
ASSQGGPGQTNTGELF 16 TRBJ2-2 TRBV4-1
ASSNSRDREHPPTDTQY 17 TRBJ2-3 TRBV19
ATSTRPAGGETQY 13 TRBJ2-5 TRBV15